Below, 4 T cell receptor beta chains from the same sample are listed, as sequenced in a study of T cell changes during pregnancy in multiple sclerosis. Sequenced by immunoSEQ multiplex PCR; TCRdb stores in-frame clones only, minus some. The table has some 41,000 clones, just over 90% seen once. The sequenced sample consisted of PBMCs (not recorded whether the cells were cultured). Every receptor here comes from a female donor with multiple sclerosis, enrolled in a pregnancy study.

V gene TRBV6-6 combines with J gene TRBJ1-1; D remains unclear. This CDR3 contains 15 residues. Trimming pared 2 bases from V and 1 base from J, leaving 11 bases between. Germline-derived CDR1 and CDR2 are MNHNY and SVGAGI (reference sequence). As DNA, the CDR3 is TGTGCCAGCAGTTACGCCCGGTCGAGGAACACTGAAGCTTTCTTT. Residues: CASSYARSRNTEAFF.

This chain uses TRBV11-2 with TRBJ1-4; D not resolved. The germline V and J ends were trimmed by 5 bases and 8 bases, with 15 bases remaining between them. CDR1 and CDR2 (germline): SGHAT, FQNNGV. The CDR3 totals 14 residues. The CDR3 loop is CASSPDRVREKLFF. In nucleotides, the CDR3 is TGTGCCAGCAGCCCGGATCGGGTACGGGAAAAACTGTTTTTT.

The V call is TRBV19, the J call TRBJ2-1; maybe TRBD2 (6 bases). The CDR3 totals 14 residues. V lost 5 bases and J lost 4, with 12 bases in between. Germline values: CDR1 LNHDA, CDR2 SQIVND (reference sequence). The CDR3 DNA follows: TGTGCCAGTAGTGCCGGGGGTGATTACAATGAGCAGTTCTTC. As protein: CASSAGGDYNEQFF.

CDR3 coding DNA: TGTGCCAGCAGCTCTAGCCCAAACGAGTTCTTC. It specifies CASSSSPNEFF. The rearrangement links TRBV7-9 to TRBJ2-1; possibly TRBD2 for D (5 bases). CDR1 is SEHNR and CDR2 is FQNEAQ in the germline V gene (reference sequence). CDR3 length: 11 residues. V was clipped by 4 bases and J by 14 bases, with 12 bases between them.